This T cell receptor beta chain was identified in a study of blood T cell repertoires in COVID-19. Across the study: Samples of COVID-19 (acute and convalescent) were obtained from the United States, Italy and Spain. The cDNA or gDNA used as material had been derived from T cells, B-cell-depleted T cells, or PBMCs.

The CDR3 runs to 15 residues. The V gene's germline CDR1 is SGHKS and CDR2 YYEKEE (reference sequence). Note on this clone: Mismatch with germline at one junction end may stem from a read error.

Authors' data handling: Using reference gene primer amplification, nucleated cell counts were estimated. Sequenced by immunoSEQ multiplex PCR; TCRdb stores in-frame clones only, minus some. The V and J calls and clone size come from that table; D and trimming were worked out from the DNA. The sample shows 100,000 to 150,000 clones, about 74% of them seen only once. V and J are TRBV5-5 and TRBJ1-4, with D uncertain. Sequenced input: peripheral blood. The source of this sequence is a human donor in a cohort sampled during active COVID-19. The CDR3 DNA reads TGTGCCAGCAGCTTGTGGCCGGGAACTAACGAAAAACTGTTTTTT. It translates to CASSLWPGTNEKLFF. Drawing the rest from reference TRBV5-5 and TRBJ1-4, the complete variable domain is DAGVTQSPTHLIKTRGQQVTLRCSPISGHKSVSWYQQVLGQGPQFIFQYYEKEERGRGNFPDRFSARQFPNYSSELNVNALLLGDSALYLCASSLWPGTNEKLFFGSGTQLSVL.